This entry concerns a single T cell receptor (beta chain). Expressed TCRB transcripts were sequenced, since all the RNA that had been isolated was reverse transcribed. Libraries were prepared by immunoSEQ multiplex PCR; TCRdb keeps only in-frame clonotypes and omits some of them. The repertoire consists of over 100,000 clones, with roughly 40% occurring once and the leading ten covering 0.065%. The entry originates in a study of beta chain features in type 1 diabetes. Every participating donor gave one draw, a heparinised blood sample averaging about 100 mL. Each of the sorted populations had a purity greater than 98%. CDR3 length: 17 residues. Germline values: CDR1 MDHEN, CDR2 SYDVKM. The germline V and J ends were trimmed by 3 bases and 9 bases, with 24 bases remaining between them.

The V gene is TRBV28, the J gene TRBJ1-5; D is possibly TRBD1 (5 bases). The clonotype comes from a woman under 30 in good health. Sequenced: stem cell memory CD4+ T cells from blood. The CDR3 bases are TGTGCCAGCAGTTTTTGGATGGGGGGAGTTAGCGGACCGCCCCAGCATTTT. It codes for CASSFWMGGVSGPPQHF.